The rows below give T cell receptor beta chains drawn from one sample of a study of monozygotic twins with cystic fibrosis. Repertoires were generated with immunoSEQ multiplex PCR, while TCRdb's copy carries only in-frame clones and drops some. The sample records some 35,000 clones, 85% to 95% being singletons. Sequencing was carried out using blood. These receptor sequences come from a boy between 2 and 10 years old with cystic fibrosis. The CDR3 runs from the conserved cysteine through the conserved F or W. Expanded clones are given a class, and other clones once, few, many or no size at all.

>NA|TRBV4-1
CASSQETANEKLFF
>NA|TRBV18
CASSPPGFDTQYF
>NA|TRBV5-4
CASSVLSGGTSYEQYF
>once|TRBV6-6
CASSRLDGYSNQPQHF
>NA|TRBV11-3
CASSFAGAPIQYF
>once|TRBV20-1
CSASRGEQYF
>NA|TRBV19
CASSSLGSIGNTIYF
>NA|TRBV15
CATSRESGGSDTQYF
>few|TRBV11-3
CASSPQGSYPPDEQYF
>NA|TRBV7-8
CASSLGVRGLNTEAFF
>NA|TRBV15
CATSVWTGGFDEQFF
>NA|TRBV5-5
CASSRDKEGRNTIYF
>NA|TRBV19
CASIRVLGSGNTIYF
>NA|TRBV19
CASAEEGRSTDTQYF
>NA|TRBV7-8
CASSFDRANTEAFF
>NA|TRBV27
CASSFMGVGPSGGNEQFF
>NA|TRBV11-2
CASSPTVDSPLHF
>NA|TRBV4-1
CASSQGGAAPYEQYF
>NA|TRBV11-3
CASSLDGDRTYEQYF
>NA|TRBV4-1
CASSQETTKQYF
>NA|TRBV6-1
CASSEVSGRGWEKLFF
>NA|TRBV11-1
CASSTETRLTEAFF
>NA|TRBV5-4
CASSPIANYGYTF
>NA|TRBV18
CASSPAGNYGYTF
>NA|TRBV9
CASSVGQEPRGELFF
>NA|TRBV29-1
CSVFARSTRTYEQFF
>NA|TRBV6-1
CASSELGGTAYGYTF
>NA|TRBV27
CASSPLAGGSYEQYF
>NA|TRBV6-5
CASSYSGGIYYNEQFF
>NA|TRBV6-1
CASSEAWGQETQYF
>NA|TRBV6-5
CASSHGQGGNTEAFF
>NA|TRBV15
CATSRDRGRPGEKLFF
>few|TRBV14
CASSQVAGGSYEQYF
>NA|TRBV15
CATSREDTQETQYF
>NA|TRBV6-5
CASSSGLNSNQPQHF
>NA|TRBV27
CASSLTGSNGYTF
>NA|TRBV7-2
CASSLGLYFDEQYF
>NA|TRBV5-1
CASTMTGRGNNEQFF
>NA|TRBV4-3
CASSTHPGSAKNIQYF
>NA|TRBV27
CASSLRAGQGLYAYEQYF
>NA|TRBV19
CASRPTGILTDTQYF
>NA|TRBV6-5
CASSYSTGTENSPLHF
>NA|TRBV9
CASSVTDRESYEQYF
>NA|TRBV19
CASTHNGKGGSSTEAFF
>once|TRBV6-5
CASRKTGSSGNTIYF
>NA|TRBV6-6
CASSYRDTGNTIYF
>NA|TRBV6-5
CASNPTGSRDTEAFF
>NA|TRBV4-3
CASSFNRGMNTEAFF
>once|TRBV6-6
CASSYPWTGGTEAFF
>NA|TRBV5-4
CASSLWTEITDTQYF
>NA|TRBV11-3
CASSLRQGGTEAFF